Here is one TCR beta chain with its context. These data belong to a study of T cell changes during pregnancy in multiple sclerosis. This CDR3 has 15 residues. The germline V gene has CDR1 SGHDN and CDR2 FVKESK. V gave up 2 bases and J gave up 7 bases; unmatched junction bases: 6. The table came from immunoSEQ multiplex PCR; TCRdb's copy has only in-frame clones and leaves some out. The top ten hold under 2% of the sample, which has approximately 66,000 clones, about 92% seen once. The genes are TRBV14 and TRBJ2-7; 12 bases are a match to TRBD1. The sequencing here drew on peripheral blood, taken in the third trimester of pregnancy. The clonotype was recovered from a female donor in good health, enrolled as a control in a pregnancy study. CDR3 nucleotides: TGTGCCAGCAGCCAACCGGGACAGGGGGCCTGGGAGCAGTACTTC. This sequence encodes CASSQPGQGAWEQYF.